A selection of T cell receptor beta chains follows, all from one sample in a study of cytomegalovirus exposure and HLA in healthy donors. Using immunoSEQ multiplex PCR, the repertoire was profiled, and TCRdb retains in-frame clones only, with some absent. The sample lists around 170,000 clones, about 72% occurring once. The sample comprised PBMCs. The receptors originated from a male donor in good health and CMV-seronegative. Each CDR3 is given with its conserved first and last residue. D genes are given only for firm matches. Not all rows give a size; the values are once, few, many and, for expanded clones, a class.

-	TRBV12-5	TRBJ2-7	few	TGTGCTAGTGGCCGATCGGGAGACCGCTACGAGCAGTACTTC	CASGRSGDRYEQYF
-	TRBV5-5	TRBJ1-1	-	TGTGCCAGCAGCTTGCAGACGGGTAGGTTGACTGAAGCTTTCTTT	CASSLQTGRLTEAFF
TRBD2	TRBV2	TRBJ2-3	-	TGTGCCAGCAGCTCCCCTGGCGGGGGGACAGATACGCAGTATTTT	CASSSPGGGTDTQYF
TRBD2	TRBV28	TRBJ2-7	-	TGTGCCAGCAGTCAATTGGGACTAGACTACGAGCAGTACTTC	CASSQLGLDYEQYF
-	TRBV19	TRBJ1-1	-	TGTGCCAGTAGTATACGCGGATCCGACACTGAAGCTTTCTTT	CASSIRGSDTEAFF
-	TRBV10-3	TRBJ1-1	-	TGTGCCATCAGGAGCACAGCAGCCAACACTGAAGCTTTCTTT	CAIRSTAANTEAFF
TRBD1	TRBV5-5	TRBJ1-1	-	TGTGCCAGCAGCTATGCAGGGGGCTCGGGGAACACTGAAGCTTTCTTT	CASSYAGGSGNTEAFF
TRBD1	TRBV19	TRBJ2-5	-	TGTGCCAGTAGTCCAGGGGGAAGGGAGACCCAGTACTTC	CASSPGGRETQYF
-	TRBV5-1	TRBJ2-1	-	TGCGCCAGCAGCTTGGGTATCGCCAGGACTAAGAATGAGCAGTTCTTC	CASSLGIARTKNEQFF
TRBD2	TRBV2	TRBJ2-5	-	TGTGCCAGCAGTAGGCCTAGCGGGGCCCAAGAGACCCAGTACTTC	CASSRPSGAQETQYF
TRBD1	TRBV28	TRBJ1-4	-	TGTGCCAGCAGTGCGACAGGGATTAGGAATGAAAAACTGTTTTTT	CASSATGIRNEKLFF